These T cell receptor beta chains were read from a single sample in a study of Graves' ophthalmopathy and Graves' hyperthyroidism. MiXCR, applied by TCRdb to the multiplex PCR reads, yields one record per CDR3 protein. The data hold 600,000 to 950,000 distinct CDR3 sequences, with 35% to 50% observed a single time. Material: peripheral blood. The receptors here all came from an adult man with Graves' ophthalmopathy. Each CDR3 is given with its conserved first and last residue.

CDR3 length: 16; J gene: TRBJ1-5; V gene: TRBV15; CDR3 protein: CATSSDSLPYSQPQHF
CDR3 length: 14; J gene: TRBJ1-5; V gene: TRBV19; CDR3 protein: CASSVTGRSQPQHF
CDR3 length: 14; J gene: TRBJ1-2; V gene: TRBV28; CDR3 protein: CASVTGTDNYGYTF
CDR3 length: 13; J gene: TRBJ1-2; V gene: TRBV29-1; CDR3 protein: CSYSFSQGSGYTF
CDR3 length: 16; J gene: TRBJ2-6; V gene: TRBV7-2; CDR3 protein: CASSVQGPPGANVLTF
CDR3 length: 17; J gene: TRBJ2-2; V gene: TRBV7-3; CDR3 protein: CASRPTSGGTTDGELFF
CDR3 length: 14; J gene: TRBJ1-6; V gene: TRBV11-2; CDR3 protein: CASSVQGGNSPLHF
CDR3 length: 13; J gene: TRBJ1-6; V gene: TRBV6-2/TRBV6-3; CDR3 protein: CASSRGHDSPLHF
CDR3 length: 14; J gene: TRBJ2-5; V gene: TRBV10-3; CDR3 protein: CAISEEQGGETQYF
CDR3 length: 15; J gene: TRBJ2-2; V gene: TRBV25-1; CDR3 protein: CASSDEQGHTGELFF
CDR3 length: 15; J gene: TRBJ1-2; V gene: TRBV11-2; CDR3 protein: CASSLDLAGGLGYTF
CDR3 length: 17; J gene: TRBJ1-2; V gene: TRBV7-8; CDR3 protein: CASSQSHRDTSSYGYTF
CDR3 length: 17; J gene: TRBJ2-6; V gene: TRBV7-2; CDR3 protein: CASSLGSRGPGANVLTF
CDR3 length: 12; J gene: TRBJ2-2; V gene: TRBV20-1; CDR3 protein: CSARLYTGELFF
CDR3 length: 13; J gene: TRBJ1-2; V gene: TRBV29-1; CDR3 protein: CSGTETANYGYTF
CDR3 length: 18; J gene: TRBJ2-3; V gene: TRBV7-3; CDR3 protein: CASSPQIDRARGTDTQYF
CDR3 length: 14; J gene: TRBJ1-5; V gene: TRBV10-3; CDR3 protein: CAISAGTGDQPQHF
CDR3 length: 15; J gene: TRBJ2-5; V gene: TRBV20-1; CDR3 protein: CSARRGGRVSETQYF
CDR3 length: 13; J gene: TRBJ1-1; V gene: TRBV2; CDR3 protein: CASTSRVSTEAFF
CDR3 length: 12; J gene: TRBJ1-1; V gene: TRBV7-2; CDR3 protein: CASSRNRGPAFF